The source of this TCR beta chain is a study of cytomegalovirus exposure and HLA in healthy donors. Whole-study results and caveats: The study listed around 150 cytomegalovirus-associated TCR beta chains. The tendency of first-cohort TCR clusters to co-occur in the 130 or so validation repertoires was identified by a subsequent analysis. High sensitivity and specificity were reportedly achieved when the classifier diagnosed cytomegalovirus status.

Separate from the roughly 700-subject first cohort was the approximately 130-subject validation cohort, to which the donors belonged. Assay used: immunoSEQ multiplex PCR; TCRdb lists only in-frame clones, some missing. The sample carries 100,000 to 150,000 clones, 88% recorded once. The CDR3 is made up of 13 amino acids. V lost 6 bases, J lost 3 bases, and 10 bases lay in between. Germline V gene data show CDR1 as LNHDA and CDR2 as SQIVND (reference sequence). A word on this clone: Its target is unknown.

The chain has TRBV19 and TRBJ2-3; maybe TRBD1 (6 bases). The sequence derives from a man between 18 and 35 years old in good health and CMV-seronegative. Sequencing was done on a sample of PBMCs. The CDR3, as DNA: TGTGCCAGTAGAAGCACAGGGACAGATACGCAGTATTTT. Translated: CASRSTGTDTQYF.